Here is one T cell receptor beta chain with its context. This clone's antigen is unknown. The junction and the germline gene differ at one end; a read error may be behind it. The method behind the library was the immunoSEQ multiplex PCR assay. The table was pulled from immuneACCESS by TCRdb, which kept in-frame rearrangements only. Such tables lose some clones; where checked, under half of the loss comes from unresolved V genes, and the rest has no known cause. Here the sample has 41,000 or so clones; roughly nine tenths occur a single time. Clones ranked in the top ten supply more than 0.55% of the sample. The data stem from a study of T cell changes during pregnancy in multiple sclerosis (dated 2019 in TCRdb). For the study in its entirety: Changes in the T cell repertoire over the course of pregnancy were examined in this study in women with multiple sclerosis.

The germline V gene (reference sequence) supplies CDR1 SGHNT and CDR2 YYREEE. From the cysteine up to the phenylalanine, the CDR3 has a length of 14 residues. Just CDR3 DNA is preserved here, 42 bases in frame from base 1. The V gene is TRBV5-4 and the J gene is TRBJ2-1; 10 junctional bases match TRBD1. This clonotype originated in a female donor with multiple sclerosis, enrolled in a pregnancy study. Sequencing was performed on CD4+ T cells from peripheral blood mononuclear cells, taken in the first trimester of pregnancy. The CDR3 has the sequence CASTLTGGVNEQFF. The nucleotide sequence reads as follows: TGTGCCAGCACCTTGACAGGGGGCGTGAATGAGCAGTTCTTC.